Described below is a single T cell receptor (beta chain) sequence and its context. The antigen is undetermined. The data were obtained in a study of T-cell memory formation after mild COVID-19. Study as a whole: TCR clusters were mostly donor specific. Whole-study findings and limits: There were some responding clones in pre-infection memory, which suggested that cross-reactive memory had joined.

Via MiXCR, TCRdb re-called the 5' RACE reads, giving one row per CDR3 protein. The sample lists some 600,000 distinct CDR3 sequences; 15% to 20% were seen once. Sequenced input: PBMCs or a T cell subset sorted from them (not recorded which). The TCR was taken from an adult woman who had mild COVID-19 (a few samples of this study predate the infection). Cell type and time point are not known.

The CDR3 DNA reads as TGTGCCAGCAGCTTACCGGGACAGGGGTCCGATGAGCAGTTCTTC. It is translated as CASSLPGQGSDEQFF. The chain links TRBV11-2 to TRBJ2-1, with 10 bases that match TRBD1. After removal of 2 bases from V and 8 bases from J, the junction contained 6 bases not matched to a gene. The CDR3 spans 15 residues. In germline, CDR1 is SGHAT, CDR2 FQNNGV.